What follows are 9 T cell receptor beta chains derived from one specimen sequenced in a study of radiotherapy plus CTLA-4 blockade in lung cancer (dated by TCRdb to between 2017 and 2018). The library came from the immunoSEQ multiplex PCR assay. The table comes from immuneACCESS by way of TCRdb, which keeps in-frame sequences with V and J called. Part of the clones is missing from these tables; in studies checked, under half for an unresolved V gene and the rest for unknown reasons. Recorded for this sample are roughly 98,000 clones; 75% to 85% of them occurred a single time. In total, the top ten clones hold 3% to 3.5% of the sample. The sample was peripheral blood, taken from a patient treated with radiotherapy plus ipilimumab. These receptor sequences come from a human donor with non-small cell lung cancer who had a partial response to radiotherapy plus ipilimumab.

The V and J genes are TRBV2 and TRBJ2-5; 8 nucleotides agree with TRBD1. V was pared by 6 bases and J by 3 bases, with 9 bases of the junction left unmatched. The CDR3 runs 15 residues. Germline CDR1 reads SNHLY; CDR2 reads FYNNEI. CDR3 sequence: CASRSNRGREETQYF. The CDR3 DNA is TGTGCCAGCAGGTCGAACAGGGGGAGAGAAGAGACCCAGTACTTC.

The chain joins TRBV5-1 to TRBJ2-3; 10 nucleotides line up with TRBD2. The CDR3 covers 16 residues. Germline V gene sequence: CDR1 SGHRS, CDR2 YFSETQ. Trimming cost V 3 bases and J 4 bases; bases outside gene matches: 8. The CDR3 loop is CASSSSGRGRADTQYF. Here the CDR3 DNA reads TGCGCCAGCAGCTCTAGCGGGAGAGGTCGGGCAGATACGCAGTATTTT.

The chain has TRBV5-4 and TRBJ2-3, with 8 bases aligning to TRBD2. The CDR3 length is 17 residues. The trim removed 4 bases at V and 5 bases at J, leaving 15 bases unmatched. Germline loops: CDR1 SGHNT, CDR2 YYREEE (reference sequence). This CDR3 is CASSRGTGGPGQDTQYF. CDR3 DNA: TGTGCCAGCAGCCGTGGTACGGGAGGGCCCGGTCAAGATACGCAGTATTTT.

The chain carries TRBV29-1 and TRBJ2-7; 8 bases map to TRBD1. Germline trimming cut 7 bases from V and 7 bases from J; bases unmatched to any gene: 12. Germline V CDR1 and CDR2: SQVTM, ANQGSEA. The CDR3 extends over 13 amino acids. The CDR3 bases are TGCAGCGGACGACAGGGGATTCTTGGGGAGCAGTACTTC. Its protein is CSGRQGILGEQYF.

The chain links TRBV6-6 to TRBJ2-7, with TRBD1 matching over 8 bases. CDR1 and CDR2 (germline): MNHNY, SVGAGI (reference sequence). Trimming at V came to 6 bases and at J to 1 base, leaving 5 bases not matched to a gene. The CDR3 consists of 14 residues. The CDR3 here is CASRPGTGSYEQYF. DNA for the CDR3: TGTGCCAGCAGGCCCGGGACAGGTTCCTACGAGCAGTACTTC.

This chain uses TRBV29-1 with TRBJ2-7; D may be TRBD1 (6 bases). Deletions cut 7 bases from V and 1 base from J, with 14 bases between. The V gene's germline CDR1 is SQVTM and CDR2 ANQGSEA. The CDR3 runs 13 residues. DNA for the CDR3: TGCAGCGGGACCGACAGGCGGTCCTACGAGCAGTACTTC. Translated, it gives CSGTDRRSYEQYF.

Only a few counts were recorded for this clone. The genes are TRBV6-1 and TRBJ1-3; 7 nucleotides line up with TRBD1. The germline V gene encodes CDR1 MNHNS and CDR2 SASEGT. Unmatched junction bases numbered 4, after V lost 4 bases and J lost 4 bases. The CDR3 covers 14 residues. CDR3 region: CASSVGGAGNTIYF. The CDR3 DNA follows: TGTGCCAGCAGTGTAGGGGGCGCCGGAAACACCATATATTTT.

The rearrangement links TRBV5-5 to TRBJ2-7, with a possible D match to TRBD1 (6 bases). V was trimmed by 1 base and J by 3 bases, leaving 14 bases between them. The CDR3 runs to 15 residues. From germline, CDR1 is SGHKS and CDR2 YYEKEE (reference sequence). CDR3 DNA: TGTGCCAGCAGCTTGCCGAGAGGACAGCTCTACGAGCAGTACTTC. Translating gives CASSLPRGQLYEQYF.

The CDR3 DNA sequence: TGTGCCAGCTCACCCGTTAGCGGGAGAGGCGAGCAGTACTTC. This sequence encodes CASSPVSGRGEQYF. The rearrangement links TRBV18 to TRBJ2-7, with 9 bases fitting TRBD2. V trimming: 3 bases; J trimming: 6 bases; junction bases outside the gene matches: 6. Germline loops: CDR1 KGHSH, CDR2 LQKENI. The CDR3 length is 14 residues.